The sample holds a few counts of the clone carrying this T cell receptor beta chain. This entry comes from a study of identical twins. TCRdb reanalysed the 5' RACE reads using MiXCR and keeps one entry per CDR3 protein. Among about 700,000 distinct CDR3 sequences listed, 8.6% were seen once. These same data were also listed under a study on yellow fever vaccine responses in identical twins.

This receptor was obtained from a woman aged 18-35 years in good health. Sample: PBMCs.

The DNA for the CDR3 is TGCAGCGTTGGGACAGGGGGCCGGGTTTACTTC. Its protein is CSVGTGGRVYF. The rearrangement uses TRBV29-1 and TRBJ2-7, with 11 nucleotides matching TRBD1. V lost 4 bases to trimming and J lost 13 bases; unmatched junction nucleotides: 6. Germline V lookup: CDR1 SQVTM, CDR2 ANQGSEA. This CDR3 contains 11 residues.